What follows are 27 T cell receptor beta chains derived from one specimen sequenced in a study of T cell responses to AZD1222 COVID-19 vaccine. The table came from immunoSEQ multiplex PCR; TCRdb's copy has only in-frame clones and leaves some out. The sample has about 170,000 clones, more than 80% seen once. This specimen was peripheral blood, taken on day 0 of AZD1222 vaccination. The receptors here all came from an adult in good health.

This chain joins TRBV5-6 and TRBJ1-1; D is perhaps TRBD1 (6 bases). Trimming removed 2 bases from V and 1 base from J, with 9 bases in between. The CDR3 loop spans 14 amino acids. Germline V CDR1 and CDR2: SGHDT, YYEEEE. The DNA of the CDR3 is TGTGCCAGCAGCTTAGAACAGGGGAACACTGAAGCTTTCTTT. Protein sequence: CASSLEQGNTEAFF.

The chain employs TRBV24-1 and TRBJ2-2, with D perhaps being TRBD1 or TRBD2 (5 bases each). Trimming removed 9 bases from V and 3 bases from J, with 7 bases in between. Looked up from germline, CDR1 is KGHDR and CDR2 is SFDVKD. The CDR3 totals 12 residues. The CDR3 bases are TGTGCCACCGGGACCTACACCGGGGAGCTGTTTTTT. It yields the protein CATGTYTGELFF.

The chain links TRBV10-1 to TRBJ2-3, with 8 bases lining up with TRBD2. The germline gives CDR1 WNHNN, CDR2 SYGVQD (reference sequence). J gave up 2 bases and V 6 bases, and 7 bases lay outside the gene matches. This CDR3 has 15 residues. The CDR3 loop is CASSTGLADTDTQYF. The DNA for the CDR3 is TGCGCCAGCAGCACCGGACTAGCCGACACAGATACGCAGTATTTT.

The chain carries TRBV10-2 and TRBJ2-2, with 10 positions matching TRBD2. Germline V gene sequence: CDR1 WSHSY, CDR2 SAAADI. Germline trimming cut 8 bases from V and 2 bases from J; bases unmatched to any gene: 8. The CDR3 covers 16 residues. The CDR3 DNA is TGCGCCAGCTCGGGGACTAGCGAGATCAACACCGGGGAGCTGTTTTTT. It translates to CASSGTSEINTGELFF.

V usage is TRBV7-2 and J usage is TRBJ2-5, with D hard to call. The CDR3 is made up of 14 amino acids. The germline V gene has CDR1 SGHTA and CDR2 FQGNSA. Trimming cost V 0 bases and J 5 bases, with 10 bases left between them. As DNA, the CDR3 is TGTGCCAGCAGCTTAGCGTCGGCCCACGAGACCCAGTACTTC. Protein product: CASSLASAHETQYF.

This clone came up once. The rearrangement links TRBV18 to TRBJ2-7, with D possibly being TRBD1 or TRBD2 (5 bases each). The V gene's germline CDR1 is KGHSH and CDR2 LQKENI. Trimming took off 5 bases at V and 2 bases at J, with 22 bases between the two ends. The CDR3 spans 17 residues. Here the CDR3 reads CASSSDTSRGGTYEQYV. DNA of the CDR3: TGTGCCAGCTCATCTGACACGAGTCGGGGCGGAACCTACGAGCAGTACGTC.

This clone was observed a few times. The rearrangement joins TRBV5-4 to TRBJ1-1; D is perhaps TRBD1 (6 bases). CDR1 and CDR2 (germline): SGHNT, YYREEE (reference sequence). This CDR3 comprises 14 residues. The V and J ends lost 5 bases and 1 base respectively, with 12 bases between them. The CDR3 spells CASREGQQNTEAFF. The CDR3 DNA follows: TGTGCCAGCAGAGAAGGACAGCAGAACACTGAAGCTTTCTTT.

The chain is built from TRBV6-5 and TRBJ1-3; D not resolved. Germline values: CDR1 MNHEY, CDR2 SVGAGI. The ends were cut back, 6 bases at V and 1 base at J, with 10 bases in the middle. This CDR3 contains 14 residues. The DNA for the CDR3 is TGTGCCAGCAGCCCCCGTCGTTCTGGAAACACCATATATTTT. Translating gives CASSPRRSGNTIYF.

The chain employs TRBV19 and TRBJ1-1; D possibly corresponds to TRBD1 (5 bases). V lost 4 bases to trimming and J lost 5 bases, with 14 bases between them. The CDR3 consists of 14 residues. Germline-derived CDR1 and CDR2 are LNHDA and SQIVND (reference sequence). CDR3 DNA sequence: TGTGCCAGTAGTACGATCTCAGGGCGGACTGAAGCTTTCTTT. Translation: CASSTISGRTEAFF.

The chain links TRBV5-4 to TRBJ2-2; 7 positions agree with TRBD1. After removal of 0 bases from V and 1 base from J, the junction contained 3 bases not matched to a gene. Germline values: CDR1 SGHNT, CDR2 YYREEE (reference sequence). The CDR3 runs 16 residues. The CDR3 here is CASSLGQGRNTGELFF. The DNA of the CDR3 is TGTGCCAGCAGCTTGGGACAGGGAAGGAACACCGGGGAGCTGTTTTTT.

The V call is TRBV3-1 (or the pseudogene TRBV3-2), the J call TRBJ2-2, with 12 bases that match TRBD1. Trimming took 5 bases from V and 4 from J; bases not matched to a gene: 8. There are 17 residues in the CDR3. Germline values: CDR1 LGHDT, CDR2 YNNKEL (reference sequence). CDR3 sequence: CASSSRDRGLRTGELFF. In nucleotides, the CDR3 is TGTGCCAGCAGCTCCCGGGACAGGGGGCTTCGCACCGGGGAGCTGTTTTTT.

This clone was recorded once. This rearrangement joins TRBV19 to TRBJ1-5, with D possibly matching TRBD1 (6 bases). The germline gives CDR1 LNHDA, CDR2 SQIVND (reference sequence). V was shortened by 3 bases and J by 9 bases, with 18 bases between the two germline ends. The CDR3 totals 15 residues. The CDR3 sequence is CASSIQKQGRMPQHF. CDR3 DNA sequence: TGTGCCAGTAGTATTCAAAAACAGGGCCGCATGCCCCAGCATTTT.

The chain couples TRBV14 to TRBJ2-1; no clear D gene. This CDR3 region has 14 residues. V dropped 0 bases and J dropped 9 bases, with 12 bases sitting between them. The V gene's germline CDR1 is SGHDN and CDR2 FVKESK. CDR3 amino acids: CASSQDTSHLEQFF. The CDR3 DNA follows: TGTGCCAGCAGCCAAGATACCAGCCACCTTGAGCAGTTCTTC.

The CDR3 region is CASTPQGSEAFF. The CDR3 DNA reads as TGTGCCAGCACCCCCCAGGGCAGCGAAGCTTTCTTT. V usage is TRBV7-9 and J usage is TRBJ1-1; D possibly corresponds to TRBD1 (5 bases). V was trimmed by 7 bases and J by 8 bases, leaving 14 bases between them. CDR1 and CDR2 from the germline V gene are SEHNR and FQNEAQ (reference sequence). The CDR3 totals 12 residues.

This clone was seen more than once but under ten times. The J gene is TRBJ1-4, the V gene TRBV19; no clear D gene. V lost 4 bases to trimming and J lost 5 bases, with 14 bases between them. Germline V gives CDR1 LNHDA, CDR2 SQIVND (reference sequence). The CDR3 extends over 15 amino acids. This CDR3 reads CASSNPRRENEKLFF. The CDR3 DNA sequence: TGTGCCAGTAGTAATCCTCGGCGGGAAAATGAAAAACTGTTTTTT.

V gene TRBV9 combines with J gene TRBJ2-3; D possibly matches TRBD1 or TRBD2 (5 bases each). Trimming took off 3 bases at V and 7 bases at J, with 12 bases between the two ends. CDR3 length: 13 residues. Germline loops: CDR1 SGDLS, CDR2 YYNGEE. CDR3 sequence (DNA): TGTGCCAGCAGCGGGCCCGAGGGGCATACGCAGTATTTT. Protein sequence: CASSGPEGHTQYF.

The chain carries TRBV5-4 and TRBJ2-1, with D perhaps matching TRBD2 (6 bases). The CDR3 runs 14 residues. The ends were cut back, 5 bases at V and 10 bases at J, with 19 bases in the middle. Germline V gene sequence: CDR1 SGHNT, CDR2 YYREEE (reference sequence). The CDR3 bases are TGTGCCAGCAGGAATTTTGGGGGGAACGGGGAGCAGTTCTTC. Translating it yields CASRNFGGNGEQFF.

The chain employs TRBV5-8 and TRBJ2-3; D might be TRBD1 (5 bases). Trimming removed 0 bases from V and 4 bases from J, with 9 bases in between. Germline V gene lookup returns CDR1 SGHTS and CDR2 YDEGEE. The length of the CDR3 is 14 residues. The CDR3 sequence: CASSLGLGPDTQYF. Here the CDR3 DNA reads TGTGCCAGCAGCTTGGGCTTGGGGCCAGATACGCAGTATTTT.

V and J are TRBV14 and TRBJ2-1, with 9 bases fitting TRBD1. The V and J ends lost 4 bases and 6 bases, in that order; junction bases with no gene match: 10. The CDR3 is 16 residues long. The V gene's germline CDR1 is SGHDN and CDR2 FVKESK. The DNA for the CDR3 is TGTGCCAGCAGCCCCTCGGACAGGGGACTTGTCAATGAGCAGTTCTTC. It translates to CASSPSDRGLVNEQFF.

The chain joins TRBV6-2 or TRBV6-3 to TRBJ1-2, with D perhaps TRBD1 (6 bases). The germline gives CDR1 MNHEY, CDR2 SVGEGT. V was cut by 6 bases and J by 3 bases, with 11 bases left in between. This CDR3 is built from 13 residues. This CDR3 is CASSHRDDYGYTF. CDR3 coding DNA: TGTGCCAGCAGCCACAGGGACGACTATGGCTACACCTTC.

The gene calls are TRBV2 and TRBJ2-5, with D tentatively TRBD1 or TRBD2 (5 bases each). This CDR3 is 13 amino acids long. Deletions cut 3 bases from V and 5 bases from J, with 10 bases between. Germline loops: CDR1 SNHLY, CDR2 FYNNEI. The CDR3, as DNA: TGTGCCAGCAGTGACGAGGGGCCGGAGACCCAGTACTTC. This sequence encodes CASSDEGPETQYF.

The CDR3 protein is CASRVRGSNTEAFF. The CDR3 region has the DNA TGTGCCAGCAGAGTCAGGGGGAGCAACACTGAAGCTTTCTTT. The gene calls are TRBV6-5 and TRBJ1-1, with 7 bases aligning to TRBD1. The CDR3 sequence is 14 residues long. Germline CDR1 is MNHEY and CDR2 is SVGAGI. V gave up 6 bases and J gave up 2 bases; unmatched junction bases: 6.

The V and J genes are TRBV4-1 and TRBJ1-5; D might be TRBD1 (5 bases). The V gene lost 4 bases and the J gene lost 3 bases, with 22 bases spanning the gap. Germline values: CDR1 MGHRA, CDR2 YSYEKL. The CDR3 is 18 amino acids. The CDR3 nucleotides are TGCGCCAGCAGCCGCGTAAGTTGGCAGGGTAGGGACAATCAGCCCCAGCATTTT. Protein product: CASSRVSWQGRDNQPQHF.

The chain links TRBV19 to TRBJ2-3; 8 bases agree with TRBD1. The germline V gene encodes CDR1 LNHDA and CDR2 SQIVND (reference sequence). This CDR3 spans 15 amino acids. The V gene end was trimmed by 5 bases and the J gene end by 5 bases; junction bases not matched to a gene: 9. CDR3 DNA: TGTGCCAGTAGTGTGGGACAGGCCCTCAGAGATACGCAGTATTTT. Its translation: CASSVGQALRDTQYF.

The CDR3 spells CASTVEGGGTEAFF. The DNA for the CDR3 is TGTGCCAGCACGGTCGAAGGGGGGGGCACTGAAGCTTTCTTT. The rearrangement joins TRBV2 to TRBJ1-1; D perhaps matches TRBD1 (6 bases). V lost 7 bases and J lost 4, with 16 bases in between. Germline assignment: CDR1 SNHLY and CDR2 FYNNEI. This CDR3 spans 14 amino acids.

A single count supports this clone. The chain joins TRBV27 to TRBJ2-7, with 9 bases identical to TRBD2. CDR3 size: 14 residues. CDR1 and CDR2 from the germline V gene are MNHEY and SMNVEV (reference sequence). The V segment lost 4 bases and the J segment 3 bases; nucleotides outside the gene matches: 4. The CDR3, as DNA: TGTGCCAGCAGTTGGCGGGGGGGAGGCTACGAGCAGTACTTC. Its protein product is CASSWRGGGYEQYF.

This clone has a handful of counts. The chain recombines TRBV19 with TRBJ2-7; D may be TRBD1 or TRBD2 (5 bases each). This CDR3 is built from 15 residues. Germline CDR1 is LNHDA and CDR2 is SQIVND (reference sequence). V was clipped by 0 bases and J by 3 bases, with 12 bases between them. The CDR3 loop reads CASSIDAGTVYEQYF. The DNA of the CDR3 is TGTGCCAGTAGTATAGATGCCGGGACGGTCTACGAGCAGTACTTC.